Following are 20 T cell receptor beta chains from one sample sequenced in a study of blood T cells in healthy people across ages. A second about 6 to 12 cycle PCR used barcoded and J-beta primers. Each CDR3 protein is one row after TCRdb ran MiXCR on the 5' RACE reads. This sample has about a million distinct CDR3 sequences; roughly 51% occur once, and the top ten carry over 20%. Sequenced sample: blood. The receptor source for this set is an older woman in good health.

The V gene is TRBV20-1, the J gene TRBJ2-5, with 7 nucleotides matching TRBD2. The J call may be in error: the DNA end matches TRBJ2-7 better. This CDR3 region has 15 residues. Germline values: CDR1 DFQATT, CDR2 SNEGSKA (reference sequence). In DNA form, the CDR3 reads TGCAGTGCTAGAGATAGTCAGCGGGGTGTGTACGAGCAGTACTTC. Its protein product is CSARDSQRGVYEQYF.

This clonotype came up many times. J is TRBJ2-1 and V is TRBV12-3 or TRBV12-4; D remains ambiguous. Trimming took off 4 bases at V and 2 bases at J, with 9 bases between the two ends. This CDR3 spans 14 amino acids. Here the CDR3 reads CASSWALAYNEQFF. The CDR3 DNA reads TGTGCCAGCAGTTGGGCCCTAGCCTACAATGAGCAGTTCTTC.

V is TRBV6-2 or TRBV6-3 and J is TRBJ2-1, with D possibly TRBD2 on 6 matching bases. The DNA matches TRBJ2-7 better at its end, which makes the J call doubtful. Germline CDR1 reads MNHEY; CDR2 reads SVGEGT. This CDR3 has 14 amino acids. The CDR3 DNA sequence: TGTGCCAGCAGTTATCGAGCGGGCTACAATGAGCAGTACTTC. Its translation is CASSYRAGYNEQYF.

The V call is TRBV27, the J call TRBJ2-1; TRBD2 matches at 7 bases. CDR1 is MNHEY and CDR2 is SMNVEV in the germline V gene (reference sequence). The CDR3 is 13 residues long. Losses at the gene ends were 9 bases for V and 5 bases for J; bases not matched to a gene: 7. The CDR3 coding sequence is TGTGCCAGTAGGATGACTAGCAACAATGAGCAGTTCTTC. It translates to CASRMTSNNEQFF.

This clonotype was counted many times. J is TRBJ2-5 and V is TRBV3-1, with D maybe TRBD2 (6 bases). The germline CDR1 and CDR2 sequences are LGHDT and YNNKEL (reference sequence). This CDR3 has 13 amino acids. Trimming took 1 base from V and 3 from J, leaving 6 bases between them. DNA of the CDR3: TGTGCCAGCAGCCAAGCGGGGGAAGAGACCCAGTACTTC. Translation: CASSQAGEETQYF.

This clonotype has only a few counts. The chain is built from TRBV5-6 and TRBJ2-4, with D unclear. V was cut by 5 bases and J by 4 bases, with 16 bases left in between. This CDR3 contains 15 residues. CDR1 is SGHDT and CDR2 is YYEEEE in the germline V gene. The CDR3 DNA follows: TGTGCCAGCAGTAATATCTTTCCGGAGAAAAACATTCAGTACTTC. Amino acids: CASSNIFPEKNIQYF.

This clonotype was counted only a few times. The V gene is TRBV3-1, the J gene TRBJ1-2; 9 bases agree with TRBD1. V lost 3 bases to trimming and J lost 8 bases; unmatched junction nucleotides: 10. Germline-derived CDR1 and CDR2 are LGHDT and YNNKEL (reference sequence). CDR3 length: 15 residues. The DNA for the CDR3 is TGTGCCAGCAGCCATCCGGACAGGGGAAGGAAGGGCTACACCTTC. It specifies CASSHPDRGRKGYTF.

The chain joins TRBV20-1 to TRBJ2-1; TRBD2 matches 9 bases. The V segment lost 2 bases and the J segment 8 bases; nucleotides outside the gene matches: 10. CDR3 length: 15 residues. Germline-derived CDR1 and CDR2 are DFQATT and SNEGSKA (reference sequence). The DNA of the CDR3 is TGCAGTGCTAGACCATATAGCGGGAGTAACGATGAGCAGTTCTTC. This encodes CSARPYSGSNDEQFF.

V and J are TRBV4-2 and TRBJ1-2; D not certain. The CDR3 is 13 residues long. Germline-derived CDR1 and CDR2 are LGHNA and YNFKEQ. The V and J ends lost 4 bases and 3 bases respectively, with 9 bases between them. CDR3 coding DNA: TGTGCCAGCAGCCGACCCGGAGACTATGGCTACACCTTC. Translating gives CASSRPGDYGYTF.

This chain links TRBV4-2 with TRBJ2-4; D remains unclear. Trimming took off 0 bases at V and 5 bases at J, with 11 bases between the two ends. This CDR3 contains 15 residues. Germline values: CDR1 LGHNA, CDR2 YNFKEQ. The CDR3: CASSQDVASQNIQYF. In nucleotides, the CDR3 is TGTGCCAGCAGCCAAGATGTGGCCAGCCAAAACATTCAGTACTTC.

The rearrangement uses TRBV11-2 and TRBJ2-3; TRBD2 agrees at 9 bases. Trimming at V came to 5 bases and at J to 6 bases, leaving 9 bases not matched to a gene. Germline V gene sequence: CDR1 SGHAT, CDR2 FQNNGV. The CDR3 has 15 amino acids. CDR3 sequence: CASSPISGSGDTQYF. CDR3 DNA: TGTGCCAGCAGCCCTATTAGCGGGAGTGGCGATACGCAGTATTTT.

This clonotype appeared once. This sequence joins TRBV7-2 and TRBJ1-2; D is ambiguous. Germline values: CDR1 SGHTA, CDR2 FQGNSA. Trimming shortened V by 5 bases and J by 8 bases, and 15 bases separated the two germline ends. The CDR3 consists of 13 residues. CDR3 bases: TGTGCCAGCAGCCAAGACTTTGTTCGGGGCTACACCTTC. Translating gives CASSQDFVRGYTF.

This clonotype occurred a few times. The V call is TRBV4-1, the J call TRBJ2-7; D possibly corresponds to TRBD1 (5 bases). The V gene lost 2 bases and the J gene lost 0 bases, with 11 bases spanning the gap. Germline V gene sequence: CDR1 MGHRA, CDR2 YSYEKL. The CDR3 has 15 amino acids. This chain's CDR3 is CASSQTDIASYEQYF. CDR3 DNA: TGCGCCAGCAGCCAAACGGACATAGCCTCCTACGAGCAGTACTTC.

This chain joins TRBV2 and TRBJ2-7; 9 nucleotides align to TRBD1. The V and J ends lost 3 bases and 3 bases, in that order; junction bases with no gene match: 6. The length of the CDR3 is 15 residues. CDR1 and CDR2 from the germline V gene are SNHLY and FYNNEI. The CDR3 bases are TGTGCCAGCAGTGACTCTTCGGACAGGGGCTACGAGCAGTACTTC. It specifies CASSDSSDRGYEQYF. The full variable domain, completed using reference TRBV2 and TRBJ2-7, is EPEVTQTPSHQVTQMGQEVILRCVPISNHLYFYWYRQILGQKVEFLVSFYNNEISEKSEIFDDQFSVERPDGSNFTLKIRSTKLEDSAMYFCASSDSSDRGYEQYFGPGTRLTVT.

This clonotype was seen more than once but under ten times. The gene calls are TRBV7-6 and TRBJ2-4; 8 positions agree with TRBD1. The tail of the sequence fits TRBJ2-7 better, so the J call may be wrong. The V gene's germline CDR1 is SGHVS and CDR2 FNYEAQ. The CDR3 covers 14 residues. CDR3 nucleotide sequence: TGTGCCAGCAGCTTTAGGGACAGGATCCACGAGCAGTACTTC. It is translated as CASSFRDRIHEQYF.

This clonotype has just one count. The rearrangement links TRBV5-1 to TRBJ1-5; TRBD1 is a possible D gene (5 bases). This CDR3 spans 17 amino acids. Germline V gene data show CDR1 as SGHRS and CDR2 as YFSETQ. V lost 4 bases and J 2 bases, leaving 19 bases between the germline ends. CDR3 nucleotides: TGCGCCAGCAGCCCATCAGGGACCTTAAGTCGCAATCAGCCCCAGCATTTT. Its translation is CASSPSGTLSRNQPQHF.

The chain couples TRBV24-1 to TRBJ2-7; D not resolved. The CDR3 runs to 14 residues. V dropped 6 bases and J dropped 4 bases, with 15 bases sitting between them. CDR1 and CDR2 (germline): KGHDR, SFDVKD. The CDR3 region is CATSPPMRIYEQYF. As DNA, the CDR3 is TGTGCCACCAGTCCCCCTATGCGAATTTACGAGCAGTACTTC.

This chain joins TRBV29-1 and TRBJ2-5; TRBD1 agrees at 9 bases. The CDR3 loop spans 13 amino acids. Unmatched junction bases numbered 4, after V lost 4 bases and J lost 4 bases. Per germline, CDR1 SQVTM and CDR2 ANQGSEA. The CDR3 DNA is TGCAGCGTTGGGGTGACAGGGGGAGAGACCCAGTACTTC. It encodes CSVGVTGGETQYF.

On this clonotype itself: At one of its ends the junction is not consistent with the germline gene, which may arise from a read error. This chain joins TRBV27 and TRBJ2-7; 10 bases map to TRBD1. Germline CDR1 and CDR2: MNHEY and SMNVEV (reference sequence). The CDR3 is made up of 13 amino acids. The CDR3 DNA reads TGTGCCTGCAGTTCGGGACAGGGGTACGAGCAGTACTTC. Protein: CACSSGQGYEQYF.

The table lists this clonotype with a few counts. The genes are TRBV29-1 and TRBJ2-5; D not certain. Per the germline V gene, CDR1 is SQVTM and CDR2 is ANQGSEA. The CDR3 runs 12 residues. CDR3 bases: TGCCGAGGTGGCAGAGGACAAGAGACCCAGTACTTC. This gives the protein CRGGRGQETQYF.